This T cell receptor beta chain is drawn from a study of monozygotic twins with inflammatory bowel disease (dated by TCRdb to the late 2010s). Regarding the complete study: In total, 28 monozygotic twin pairs made up the full study: 19 Danish pairs, all IBD-discordant, plus nine German pairs, of which four were IBD-concordant and five were IBD-discordant. Each individual had, on average, about 151 000 unique TCRalpha sequences and 181 000 unique TCRbeta sequences available for analysis. The search for disease-associated traits relied mainly on comparing, within discordant pairs, IBD patients with their genetically identical healthy co-twins.

Library construction relied on 5' RACE. Preparation of each TCR library used around 3,500 ng of total RNA. For each sample, cDNA synthesis was carried out in eight separate reactions using SMARTScribe reverse transcriptase. During cDNA synthesis, unique molecular identifiers containing a 6-nucleotide sample barcode were introduced by template switching. TCRalpha and TCRbeta cDNA was amplified by two nested PCRs of 16 and 9 cycles, with bead purification after each PCR. Before amplification, the cDNA was treated with uracil DNA-glycosylase and purified using the QIAquick PCR purification kit. The second PCR added Illumina TruSeq-compatible adapters along with sample-specific barcodes. TapeStation and Qubit were used to check library quality and concentration, and 5 ng of each library was pooled. The pooled libraries were sequenced with 2 x 100 bp reads and custom sequencing primers on an Illumina HiSeq2500 single-index Rapid Run. Per the original workflow: MiGEC version 1.2.6 was used for UMI-based consensus assembly, which corrected PCR and sequencing errors. MiXCR version 2.1.1 handled V(D)J alignment, clonotype assembly and CDR3 extraction. Gene usage, clonotype sharing and MAIT/NKT TCR abundance were normalised by analysing the top 1000, 10 000 and 20 000 clonotypes per sample. Diversity was computed as the inverse Simpson index with the vegan R package after downsampling to 27 000 UMIs. Paired Mann-Whitney U tests on discordant twin pairs were used, with Benjamini-Hochberg multiple-testing correction. The reads underwent TCRdb reprocessing, giving one record for each CDR3 protein sequence and no DNA. TCRdb, not the original authors, processed these V and J calls. Per the sample table, the count is 300,000 to 450,000 distinct CDR3 sequences. Just over 2.5% of the sample is held by the ten biggest clonotypes.

Regarding this clonotype: Its antigen is not yet known.

From each donor, a 2.5 ml peripheral blood sample was collected into PAXgene tubes and kept at -80 degrees C. Without any T cell sorting, total RNA was extracted from whole blood using the PAXgene blood miRNA kit on an automated QIAcube. Peripheral blood from monozygotic twin pairs concordant or discordant for inflammatory bowel disease was subjected to deep TCRalpha and TCRbeta repertoire profiling with unique molecular barcoding. Smoking habits were recorded for all twin pairs, with individuals classified as current, former or never smokers. The full study reports these points: Because patients were on differing immunosuppressive treatments, the repertoires may have picked up extra background noise and inter-individual variability. Repertoire similarity did not differ between concordant and discordant twins, which could be due to limited statistical power. No single strong signal or clonotype linked to IBD turned up in the results, so the idea that one exists was not supported. The analysis was unable to tell apart different T cell subtypes. Measured by the inverse Simpson index, TCRbeta repertoire diversity was lower in IBD patients than in their healthy co-twins. IBD patients shared fewer clonotypes with other individuals than healthy twins did, most markedly in patients showing signs of disease activity.

Measured from the cysteine to the phenylalanine, the CDR3 is 15 residues long. DNA is not recorded here. For CDR1 and CDR2, the germline V gene lists SQVTM and ANQGSEA. Sample: blood. The receptor's source is a human donor with ulcerative colitis or Crohn's disease, or a healthy co-twin of an affected twin (not recorded which). Rearrangement joined TRBV29-1 to TRBJ2-3; TCRdb's D gene call, TRBD2, goes unchecked for lack of DNA. The CDR3 region reads CSARGFPLDGDTQYF.